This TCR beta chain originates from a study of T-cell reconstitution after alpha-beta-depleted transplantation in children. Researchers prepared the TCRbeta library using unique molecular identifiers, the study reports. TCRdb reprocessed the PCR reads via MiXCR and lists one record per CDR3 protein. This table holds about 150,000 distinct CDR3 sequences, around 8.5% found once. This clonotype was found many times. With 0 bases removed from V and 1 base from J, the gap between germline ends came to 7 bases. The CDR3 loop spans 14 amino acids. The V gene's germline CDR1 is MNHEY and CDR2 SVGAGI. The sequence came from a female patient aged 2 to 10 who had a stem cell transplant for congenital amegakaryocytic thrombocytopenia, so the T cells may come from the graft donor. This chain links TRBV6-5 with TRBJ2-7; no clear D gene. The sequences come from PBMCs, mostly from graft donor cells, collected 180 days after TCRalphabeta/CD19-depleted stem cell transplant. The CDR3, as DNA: TGTGCCAGCAGTTACTCGCGGTCTTCCTACGAGCAGTACTTC. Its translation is CASSYSRSSYEQYF.